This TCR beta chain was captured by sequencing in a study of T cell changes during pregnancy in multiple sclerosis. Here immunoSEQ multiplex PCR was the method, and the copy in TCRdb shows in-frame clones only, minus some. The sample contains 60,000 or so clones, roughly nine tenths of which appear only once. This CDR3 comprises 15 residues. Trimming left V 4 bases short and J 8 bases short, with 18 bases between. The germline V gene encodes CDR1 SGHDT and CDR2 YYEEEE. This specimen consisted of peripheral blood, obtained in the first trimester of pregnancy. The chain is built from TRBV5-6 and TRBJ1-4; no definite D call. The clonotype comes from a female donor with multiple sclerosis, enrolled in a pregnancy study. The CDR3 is CASSRFEGTDEKLFF. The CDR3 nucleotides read TGTGCCAGCAGCCGATTTGAAGGCACAGACGAAAAACTGTTTTTT.